Sequencing of this T cell receptor beta chain was carried out in a study of identical twins. This clonotype was counted ten times or more. Germline V CDR1 and CDR2: SGHTA, FQGNSA. The CDR3 covers 17 residues. V lost 1 base to trimming and J lost 0 bases; unmatched junction nucleotides: 5. In TCRdb, the 5' RACE reads were re-called with MiXCR into one record per CDR3 protein. The table records 150,000 or so distinct CDR3 sequences, around 3.5% of them present only once. This TCR was sampled from a man younger than 30 in good health. The gene calls are TRBV7-2 and TRBJ1-5, with 8 bases that match TRBD1. The material sequenced was memory T cells sorted from blood. CDR3 sequence: CASSLVATGDSNQPQHF. Written as DNA, the CDR3 is TGTGCCAGCAGCTTAGTTGCGACAGGGGATAGCAATCAGCCCCAGCATTTT.